Below are 28 T cell receptor beta chains sequenced from a single sample in a study of blood T cell repertoires in COVID-19. TCRdb's copy holds only in-frame clones and misses some; the assay was immunoSEQ multiplex PCR. The top ten clones hold roughly 5.5% of a sample with approximately 130,000 clones, 80% to 90% of them seen once. The sample taken for sequencing was peripheral blood. The receptor set was obtained from an elderly man with active or convalescent COVID-19.

The chain combines TRBV27 with TRBJ2-1; 12 bases are shared with TRBD2. This CDR3 contains 19 residues. The J segment lost 0 bases and the V segment lost 2 bases, leaving 8 bases of the junction unmatched. Germline V gives CDR1 MNHEY, CDR2 SMNVEV (reference sequence). CDR3 loop: CASSLLTSGGPSSYNEQFF. In nucleotides, the CDR3 is TGTGCCAGCAGTTTACTTACTAGCGGGGGGCCCAGCTCCTACAATGAGCAGTTCTTC.

This clone was seen a single time. The rearrangement uses TRBV5-8 and TRBJ2-7; maybe TRBD2 (6 bases). The V end was cut by 2 bases, the J end by 7 bases, with 16 bases between. Germline V CDR1 and CDR2: SGHTS, YDEGEE. The CDR3 spans 14 residues. CDR3 in amino acids: CASSFRGSGGEQYF. The CDR3 DNA reads as TGTGCCAGCAGCTTCCGGGGGTCCGGTGGGGAGCAGTACTTC.

V usage is TRBV3-1 (or the pseudogene TRBV3-2) and J usage is TRBJ2-7; D may be TRBD2 (5 bases). V was cut by 1 base and J by 6 bases, with 10 bases left in between. This CDR3 has 13 residues. CDR1 and CDR2 (germline): LGHDT, YNNKEL (reference sequence). CDR3 protein: CASSQVDGGEQYF. The CDR3 DNA sequence: TGTGCCAGCAGCCAAGTAGACGGAGGCGAGCAGTACTTC.

The chain has TRBV6-5 and TRBJ1-3; 7 nucleotides align to TRBD1. V gave up 2 bases and J gave up 4 bases; unmatched junction bases: 2. The CDR3 is 14 amino acids. Germline V gene data show CDR1 as MNHEY and CDR2 as SVGAGI. CDR3 nucleotides: TGTGCCAGCAGTTACCGACAGGGAGGAAACACCATATATTTT. It codes for CASSYRQGGNTIYF.

V gene TRBV24-1 combines with J gene TRBJ2-6; D is undetermined. The CDR3 runs to 15 residues. Germline V lookup: CDR1 KGHDR, CDR2 SFDVKD. V lost 9 bases and J 2 bases, leaving 13 bases between the germline ends. The DNA of the CDR3 is TGTGCCACCGCGCCGGCGGCCCCTGGGGCCAACGTCCTGACTTTC. Its translation is CATAPAAPGANVLTF.

This chain links TRBV4-3 with TRBJ2-3; 12 bases are shared with TRBD2. V lost 1 base and J lost 4; bases outside the gene matches: 3. The CDR3 has 16 residues. Germline V gives CDR1 LGHNA, CDR2 YSLEER. The CDR3 region is CASSQVLAGGPDTQYF. The DNA of the CDR3 is TGCGCCAGCAGCCAAGTGCTAGCGGGGGGGCCAGATACGCAGTATTTT.

This clone was seen only once. The chain combines TRBV6-1 with TRBJ1-5, with a weak D call TRBD1 (5 bases). The CDR3 is 13 residues long. V dropped 0 bases and J dropped 5 bases, with 5 bases sitting between them. Looked up from germline, CDR1 is MNHNS and CDR2 is SASEGT. The CDR3 DNA reads as TGTGCCAGCAGTGAAGCAGGGGATCAGCCCCAGCATTTT. Protein: CASSEAGDQPQHF.

J is TRBJ1-5 and V is TRBV7-2, with D maybe TRBD1 (6 bases). The CDR3 consists of 16 residues. Germline values: CDR1 SGHTA, CDR2 FQGNSA. V was trimmed by 0 bases and J by 3 bases, leaving 12 bases between them. In DNA, the CDR3 is TGTGCCAGCAGCTTAGCGGGAGGGGGTGTCAATCAGCCCCAGCATTTT. The encoded protein is CASSLAGGGVNQPQHF.

The chain combines TRBV7-8 with TRBJ2-5; 10 bases are shared with TRBD1. V gave up 3 bases and J gave up 0 bases; unmatched junction bases: 1. This CDR3 is 15 amino acids long. The germline V gene encodes CDR1 SGHVS and CDR2 FQNEAQ. The CDR3 DNA sequence: TGTGCCAGCAGCTTGGGACAGGGGTACCAAGAGACCCAGTACTTC. It translates to CASSLGQGYQETQYF.

V and J are TRBV11-2 and TRBJ1-2, with 8 nucleotides matching TRBD1. The germline CDR1 and CDR2 sequences are SGHAT and FQNNGV. The CDR3 totals 13 residues. V lost 5 bases to trimming and J lost 7 bases; unmatched junction nucleotides: 6. CDR3 sequence (DNA): TGTGCCAGCAGCACGGACAGGGATGGTGGCTACACCTTC. It encodes CASSTDRDGGYTF.

Regarding this clone: A read error may account for a junction end that differs from germline. The chain employs TRBV4-3 and TRBJ2-3, with 9 positions matching TRBD1. Germline CDR1 LGHNA, CDR2 YSLEER. The CDR3 runs 14 residues. CDR3 region: CASSQATLGQGTLF. The CDR3 DNA sequence: TGCGCCAGCAGCCAAGCTACACTTGGACAGGGGACTCTTTTT.

The chain carries TRBV7-2 and TRBJ2-3; 10 nucleotides match TRBD2. Germline CDR1 reads SGHTA; CDR2 reads FQGNSA. CDR3 length: 15 amino acids. V lost 4 bases to trimming and J lost 1 base; unmatched junction nucleotides: 2. The CDR3 DNA reads as TGTGCCAGCAGCTCAGGACTAGCGGGCACAGATACGCAGTATTTT. The encoded protein is CASSSGLAGTDTQYF.

The rearrangement links TRBV5-1 to TRBJ1-5; 7 positions match TRBD1. The CDR3 is 15 residues long. The junction had 4 bases not matched to a gene; V was cut back by 0 bases and J by 4 bases. CDR1 is SGHRS and CDR2 is YFSETQ in the germline V gene. The CDR3 sequence: CASSLEGTVNQPQHF. CDR3 in DNA: TGCGCCAGCAGCTTGGAGGGGACAGTTAATCAGCCCCAGCATTTT.

The chain has TRBV28 and TRBJ1-6, with D perhaps matching TRBD1 (5 bases). Germline V gives CDR1 MDHEN, CDR2 SYDVKM. CDR3 size: 14 residues. V lost 4 bases and J lost 6, with 10 bases in between. The CDR3 bases are TGTGCCAGCAGTTCTCAGGGTGGTAATTCACCCCTCCACTTT. Its protein product is CASSSQGGNSPLHF.

The chain is built from TRBV5-4 and TRBJ2-5; D gene ambiguous. The CDR3 has 14 residues. Trimming removed 2 bases at V and 1 base at J, with 9 bases between. CDR1 and CDR2 from the germline V gene are SGHNT and YYREEE (reference sequence). CDR3 protein: CASSFRAIQETQYF. The CDR3 DNA is TGTGCCAGCAGCTTCCGCGCTATCCAAGAGACCCAGTACTTC.

V and J are TRBV5-1 and TRBJ2-7; the match to TRBD2 covers 7 bases. Trimming cost V 4 bases and J 2 bases; bases outside gene matches: 6. The CDR3 has 14 residues. Germline CDR1 SGHRS, CDR2 YFSETQ. CDR3 region: CASSGGGVPYEQYF. As DNA, the CDR3 is TGCGCCAGCAGCGGGGGGGGAGTCCCCTACGAGCAGTACTTC.

J is TRBJ2-1 and V is TRBV3-1 (or the pseudogene TRBV3-2), with D hard to call. The length of the CDR3 is 14 residues. V was shortened by 1 base and J by 5 bases, with 9 bases between the two germline ends. The germline V gene has CDR1 LGHDT and CDR2 YNNKEL (reference sequence). This chain's CDR3 is CASSQVLLNNEQFF. In DNA, the CDR3 is TGTGCCAGCAGCCAAGTTCTACTTAACAATGAGCAGTTCTTC.

The chain carries TRBV24-1 and TRBJ1-2; D ambiguous. V lost 2 bases and J lost 8, with 23 bases in between. The CDR3 runs to 17 residues. Per the germline V gene, CDR1 is KGHDR and CDR2 is SFDVKD. The CDR3 here is CATSDSTLRGPQGGYTF. CDR3 in DNA: TGTGCCACCAGTGATTCGACTCTCCGGGGTCCCCAAGGGGGCTACACCTTC.

The chain uses TRBV28 and TRBJ1-2; TRBD1 might be the D (5 bases). Germline CDR1 and CDR2: MDHEN and SYDVKM. This CDR3 has 14 amino acids. Between the trimmed V and J ends, which lost 4 bases and 3 bases, there was a span of 12 bases. The DNA for the CDR3 is TGTGCCAGCAGTTCCACCGGGGGTTACTATGGCTACACCTTC. Protein: CASSSTGGYYGYTF.

This clone was recorded a few times. The gene calls are TRBV7-9 and TRBJ1-6; the D gene is possibly TRBD1 (6 bases). Trimming stripped 0 bases from V and 7 bases from J, with 19 bases between. This CDR3 is built from 18 residues. CDR1 and CDR2 (germline): SEHNR, FQNEAQ (reference sequence). CDR3 nucleotides: TGTGCCAGCAGCTTAGCGGGTCGGGGGGCACTTCTGAATTCACCCCTCCACTTT. It yields the protein CASSLAGRGALLNSPLHF. Full variable domain (outside the CDR3, taken from reference TRBV7-9 and TRBJ1-6): DTGVSQNPRHKITKRGQNVTFRCDPISEHNRLYWYRQTLGQGPEFLTYFQNEAQLEKSRLLSDRFSAERPKGSFSTLEIQRTEQGDSAMYLCASSLAGRGALLNSPLHFGNGTRLTVT.

This clone was counted a few times. The chain employs TRBV5-1 and TRBJ1-1; D is ambiguous. CDR3 length equals 14 residues. Trimming pared 3 bases from V and 4 bases from J, leaving 13 bases between. Germline CDR1 and CDR2: SGHRS and YFSETQ. This chain's CDR3 is CASSSPGKRTEAFF. The CDR3, as DNA: TGCGCCAGCAGCTCCCCAGGCAAACGCACTGAAGCTTTCTTT.

The chain couples TRBV29-1 to TRBJ2-2; D is unclear. This CDR3 spans 12 amino acids. The V and J ends lost 6 bases and 7 bases respectively, with 12 bases between them. CDR1 and CDR2 from the germline V gene are SQVTM and ANQGSEA. CDR3 sequence: CSVPQAGGELFF. DNA of the CDR3: TGCAGCGTCCCGCAGGCCGGCGGGGAGCTGTTTTTT.

The chain is built from TRBV28 and TRBJ1-1; 10 bases are a match to TRBD1. With 4 bases clipped from V and 1 base from J, the junction kept 6 bases outside the gene matches. Germline CDR1 reads MDHEN; CDR2 reads SYDVKM. The CDR3 covers 16 residues. The CDR3 here is CASSSAGTGANTEAFF. The CDR3 region has the DNA TGTGCCAGCAGTTCGGCGGGGACAGGGGCGAACACTGAAGCTTTCTTT.

J is TRBJ1-3 and V is TRBV29-1; the D is unclear. This CDR3 is built from 13 residues. Trimming took 6 bases from V and 1 from J, leaving 10 bases between them. The germline gives CDR1 SQVTM, CDR2 ANQGSEA. CDR3 protein: CSVQEGSGNTIYF. CDR3 DNA: TGCAGCGTCCAAGAGGGATCTGGAAACACCATATATTTT. The whole variable domain, filled in from reference TRBV29-1 and TRBJ1-3, reads SAVISQKPSRDICQRGTSLTIQCQVDSQVTMMFWYRQQPGQSLTLIATANQGSEATYESGFVIDKFPISRPNLTFSTLTVSNMSPEDSSIYLCSVQEGSGNTIYFGEGSWLTVV.

V is TRBV9 and J is TRBJ2-2; 7 bases agree with TRBD1. This CDR3 has 15 amino acids. CDR1 and CDR2 from the germline V gene are SGDLS and YYNGEE. Trimming at V came to 3 bases and at J to 1 base, leaving 3 bases not matched to a gene. The CDR3 DNA sequence: TGTGCCAGCAGCGCTTGGACAGGGAACACCGGGGAGCTGTTTTTT. Translating it yields CASSAWTGNTGELFF.

This sequence joins TRBV6-5 and TRBJ1-6; no firm D call. The V end was cut by 0 bases, the J end by 8 bases, with 11 bases between. The CDR3 runs 15 residues. Looked up from germline, CDR1 is MNHEY and CDR2 is SVGAGI. The CDR3 protein is CASSYSEGGYSPLHF. The CDR3 DNA follows: TGTGCCAGCAGTTACTCAGAGGGTGGGTATTCACCCCTCCACTTT.

This clone was detected once. This chain uses TRBV12-3 or TRBV12-4 with TRBJ1-1, with 8 bases that match TRBD1. CDR3 size: 12 residues. V dropped 3 bases and J dropped 7; count of bases not matched to a gene: 1. Here the CDR3 reads CASSFTGGEAFF. CDR3 nucleotides: TGTGCCAGCAGTTTTACAGGGGGTGAAGCTTTCTTT.

The V gene is TRBV18, the J gene TRBJ2-3, with a tentative D call TRBD1 (6 bases). The CDR3 runs to 15 residues. V lost 4 bases to trimming and J lost 2 bases, with 13 bases between them. Germline assignment: CDR1 KGHSH and CDR2 LQKENI. CDR3 sequence reads: CASSLNGQHTDTQYF. The CDR3 DNA is TGTGCCAGCTCACTAAACGGACAGCACACAGATACGCAGTATTTT.